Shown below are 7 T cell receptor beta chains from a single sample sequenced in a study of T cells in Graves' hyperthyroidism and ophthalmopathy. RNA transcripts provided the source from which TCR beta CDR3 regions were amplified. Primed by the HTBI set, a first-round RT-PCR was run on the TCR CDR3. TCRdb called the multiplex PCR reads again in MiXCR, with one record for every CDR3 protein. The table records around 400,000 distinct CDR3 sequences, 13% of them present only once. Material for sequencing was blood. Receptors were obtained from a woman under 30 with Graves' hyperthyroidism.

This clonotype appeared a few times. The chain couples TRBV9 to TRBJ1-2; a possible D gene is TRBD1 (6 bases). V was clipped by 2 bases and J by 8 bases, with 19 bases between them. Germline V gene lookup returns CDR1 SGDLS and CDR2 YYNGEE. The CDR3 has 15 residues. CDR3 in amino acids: CASSVTQTGTWGYTF. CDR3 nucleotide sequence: TGTGCCAGCAGCGTGACGCAAACAGGGACTTGGGGCTACACCTTC.

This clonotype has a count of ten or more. The CDR3 region has the DNA TGCAGTGCTAGAGACCGAGCGGGGGGCTACAATGAGCAGTTCTTC. Protein product: CSARDRAGGYNEQFF. The genes are TRBV20-1 and TRBJ2-1; 9 nucleotides line up with TRBD2. CDR3 size: 15 residues. Germline V CDR1 and CDR2: DFQATT, SNEGSKA (reference sequence). V gave up 0 bases and J gave up 3 bases; unmatched junction bases: 3.

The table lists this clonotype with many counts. CDR3 protein: CASSYSNQPQHF. Written as DNA, the CDR3 is TGTGCCAGCAGTTATAGCAATCAGCCCCAGCATTTT. The chain employs TRBV12-3 or TRBV12-4 and TRBJ1-5; D unclear. V lost 4 bases and J 0 bases, leaving 1 base between the germline ends. The CDR3 consists of 12 residues.

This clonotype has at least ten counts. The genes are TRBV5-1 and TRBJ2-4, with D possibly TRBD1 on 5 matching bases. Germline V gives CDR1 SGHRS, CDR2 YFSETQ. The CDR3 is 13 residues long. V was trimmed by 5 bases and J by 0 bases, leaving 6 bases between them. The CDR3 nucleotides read TGCGCCAGCAGAAGGGGAGCCAAAAACATTCAGTACTTC. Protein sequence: CASRRGAKNIQYF. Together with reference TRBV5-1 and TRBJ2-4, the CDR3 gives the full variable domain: KAGVTQTPRYLIKTRGQQVTLSCSPISGHRSVSWYQQTPGQGLQFLFEYFSETQRNKGNFPGRFSGRQFSNSRSEMNVSTLELGDSALYLCASRRGAKNIQYFGAGTRLSVL.

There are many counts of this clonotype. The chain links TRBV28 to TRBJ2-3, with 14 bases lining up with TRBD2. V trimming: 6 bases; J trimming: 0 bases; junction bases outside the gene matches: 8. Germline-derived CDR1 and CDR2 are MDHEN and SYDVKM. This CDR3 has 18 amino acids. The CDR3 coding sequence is TGTGCCAGCAGCCCCGGGACTAGCGGGAGCGCTAGCACAGATACGCAGTATTTT. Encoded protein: CASSPGTSGSASTDTQYF.

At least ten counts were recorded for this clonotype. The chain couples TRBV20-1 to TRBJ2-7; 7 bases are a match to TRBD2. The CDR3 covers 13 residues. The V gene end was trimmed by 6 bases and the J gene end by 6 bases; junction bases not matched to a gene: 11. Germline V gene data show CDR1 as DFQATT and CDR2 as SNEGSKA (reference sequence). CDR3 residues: CSASRGERLEQYF. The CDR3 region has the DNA TGCAGTGCCAGCCGGGGGGAAAGGCTCGAGCAGTACTTC.

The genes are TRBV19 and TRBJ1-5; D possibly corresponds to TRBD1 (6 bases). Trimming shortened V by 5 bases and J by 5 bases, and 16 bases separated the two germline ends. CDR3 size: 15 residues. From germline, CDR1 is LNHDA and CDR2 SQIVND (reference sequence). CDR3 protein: CASSRRTEGDQPQHF. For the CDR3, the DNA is TGTGCCAGTAGTCGGCGGACAGAGGGGGATCAGCCCCAGCATTTT.